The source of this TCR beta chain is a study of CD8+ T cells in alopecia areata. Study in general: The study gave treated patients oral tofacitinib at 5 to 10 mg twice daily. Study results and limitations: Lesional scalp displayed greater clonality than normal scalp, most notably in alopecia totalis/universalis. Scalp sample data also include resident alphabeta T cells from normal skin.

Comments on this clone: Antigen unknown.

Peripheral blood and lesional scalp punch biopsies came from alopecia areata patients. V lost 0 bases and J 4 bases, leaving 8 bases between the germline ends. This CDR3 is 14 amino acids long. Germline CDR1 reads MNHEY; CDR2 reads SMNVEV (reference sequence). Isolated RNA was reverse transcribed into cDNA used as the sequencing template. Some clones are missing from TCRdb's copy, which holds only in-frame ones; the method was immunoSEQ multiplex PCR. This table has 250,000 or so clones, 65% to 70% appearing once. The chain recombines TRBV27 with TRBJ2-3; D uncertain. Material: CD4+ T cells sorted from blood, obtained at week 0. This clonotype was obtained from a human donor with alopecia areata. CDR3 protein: CASSLSFRPDTQYF. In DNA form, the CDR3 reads TGTGCCAGCAGTTTATCGTTCAGGCCAGATACGCAGTATTTT.